This T cell receptor (beta chain) was documented in a study of T cell clonotyping in hematopoietic cell transplantation. Overall study: Cytoreduction preceded collection of pretransplant recipient samples. General observations from the study: At the given depth, recipient repertoires were over 97% de novo clonotypes.

To note about this clone: Antigen: not known.

The CDR3 extends over 16 amino acids. CDR1 and CDR2 (germline): LNHDA, SQIVND (reference sequence). Trimming removed 5 bases from V and 2 bases from J; junction bases left unmatched: 7. Repertoires were generated with immunoSEQ multiplex PCR, while TCRdb's copy carries only in-frame clones and drops some. The sample includes approximately 44,000 clones, about four fifths of them seen just once. Indicated time point: recipient sample about 28 days before transplant, after cytoreduction. The receptor was isolated from a man aged 60-69 years with myelodysplastic syndrome. Some clones in this sample may be carry-over from other donors' samples. Material: peripheral blood mononuclear cells, obtained before stem cell transplant. The V gene is TRBV19, the J gene TRBJ1-5; TRBD1 matches at 9 bases. The CDR3 nucleotides are TGTGCCAGTAGTGGAACACAGGGGGCGCGCAATCAGCCCCAGCATTTT. Translated, it gives CASSGTQGARNQPQHF.